This T cell receptor (beta chain) is drawn from a study of cytomegalovirus exposure and HLA in healthy donors. Across the study: Most genotyped donors, over 70% of about 360, had Caucasian-associated genetic ancestry. Study-wide points: V- and J-gene trimming in TCR beta was tied to a missense DCLRE1C variant by an analysis performed later. Most TCR sequences showed up rarely, but some public TCRs showed up in many donors.

Primers for the PCR totalled 60 Vbeta and 13 Jbeta. Here immunoSEQ multiplex PCR was the method, and the copy in TCRdb shows in-frame clones only, minus some. The data hold 130,000 to 150,000 clones, with approximately 80% observed a single time. The V end lost 5 bases, the J end lost 0 bases, and 14 bases lay between the germline ends. The germline gives CDR1 SNHLY, CDR2 FYNNEI. The CDR3 is made up of 15 amino acids. With respect to this clone: The antigen remains undetermined. Other DNA sequences from this sample encode an identical CDR3 as well.

The clonotype originates from a young woman in good health and CMV-seropositive. J is TRBJ2-7 and V is TRBV2; the D gene is possibly TRBD1 (6 bases). Sequencing input: PBMCs. The CDR3 DNA sequence: TGTGCCAGCAGTAGCACTCGGACAGCCTCCTACGAGCAGTACTTC. Translated, it gives CASSSTRTASYEQYF.